This is a list of T cell receptor beta chains from one sample in a study of shared clonotypes between healthy human individuals. Assay used: immunoSEQ multiplex PCR; TCRdb lists only in-frame clones, some missing. The data show about 2.5 million clones, roughly 90% seen once. The specimen sequenced was naive CD4+ T cells from PBMCs. These receptor sequences come from a young man in good health. Some clones in this sample may be carry-over from other donors' samples. Each CDR3 is given with its conserved first and last residue. The D gene is left open where the match is weak. Clone size is shown for a subset of rows, as once, few, many or a class of expanded clone.

v_gene: TRBV6-5; abundance: NA; d_gene: TRBD1; j_gene: TRBJ1-2; CDR3aa: CASSYSKDRVNYGYTF; CDR3nt: TGTGCCAGCAGTTACTCGAAGGACAGGGTGAACTATGGCTACACCTTC
v_gene: TRBV5-1; abundance: NA; d_gene: NA; j_gene: TRBJ2-2; CDR3aa: CASSLDSNAGELFF; CDR3nt: TGCGCCAGCAGCTTAGACTCGAACGCCGGGGAGCTGTTTTTT
v_gene: TRBV19; abundance: NA; d_gene: TRBD1; j_gene: TRBJ2-7; CDR3aa: CASSEDRGPYEQYF; CDR3nt: TGTGCCAGTAGTGAGGACAGGGGCCCCTACGAGCAGTACTTC
v_gene: TRBV5-6; abundance: NA; d_gene: NA; j_gene: TRBJ1-2; CDR3aa: CASSPGSRVPYGYTF; CDR3nt: TGTGCCAGCAGCCCCGGGAGTAGGGTCCCTTATGGCTACACCTTC
v_gene: TRBV6-6; abundance: NA; d_gene: NA; j_gene: TRBJ1-4; CDR3aa: CASSSARTALGEKLFF; CDR3nt: TGTGCCAGCAGTTCGGCCCGGACGGCCCTTGGGGAAAAACTGTTTTTT
v_gene: TRBV5-1; abundance: NA; d_gene: TRBD1; j_gene: TRBJ1-1; CDR3aa: CASSLRGDRAFYTEAFF; CDR3nt: TGCGCCAGCAGCCTTCGGGGGGACAGGGCTTTCTACACTGAAGCTTTCTTT
v_gene: TRBV11-2; abundance: once; d_gene: TRBD2; j_gene: TRBJ2-1; CDR3aa: CASSLLGGTSGMLEQFF; CDR3nt: TGTGCCAGCAGCTTATTAGGCGGGACTAGCGGGATGCTTGAGCAGTTCTTC
v_gene: TRBV5-1; abundance: NA; d_gene: NA; j_gene: TRBJ1-2; CDR3aa: CASSFDGQANYGYTF; CDR3nt: TGCGCCAGCAGCTTTGACGGACAAGCTAACTATGGCTACACCTTC
v_gene: TRBV5-6; abundance: NA; d_gene: NA; j_gene: TRBJ2-3; CDR3aa: CASSLPPTSTDTQYF; CDR3nt: TGTGCCAGCAGCTTGCCGCCCACTAGCACAGATACGCAGTATTTT
v_gene: TRBV7-8; abundance: once; d_gene: NA; j_gene: TRBJ1-1; CDR3aa: CASSPRRNTEAFF; CDR3nt: TGTGCCAGCAGCCCCCGTAGGAACACTGAAGCTTTCTTT
v_gene: TRBV4-2; abundance: NA; d_gene: NA; j_gene: TRBJ1-5; CDR3aa: CASSQEASFSNQPQHF; CDR3nt: TGTGCCAGCAGCCAAGAAGCCTCCTTTAGCAATCAGCCCCAGCATTTT
v_gene: TRBV4-3; abundance: NA; d_gene: NA; j_gene: TRBJ2-5; CDR3aa: CASSQVEGVGETQYF; CDR3nt: TGCGCCAGCAGCCAAGTGGAGGGTGTAGGGGAGACCCAGTACTTC
v_gene: TRBV19; abundance: NA; d_gene: TRBD1; j_gene: TRBJ2-7; CDR3aa: CASSPRQGAYEQYF; CDR3nt: TGTGCCAGTAGTCCCCGACAGGGAGCCTACGAGCAGTACTTC
v_gene: TRBV7-9; abundance: NA; d_gene: NA; j_gene: TRBJ2-7; CDR3aa: CASSLEGYGNPNEQYF; CDR3nt: TGTGCCAGCAGCTTAGAGGGGTACGGAAACCCTAACGAGCAGTACTTC
v_gene: TRBV5-1; abundance: NA; d_gene: NA; j_gene: TRBJ2-7; CDR3aa: CASSLQVQNEQYF; CDR3nt: TGCGCCAGCAGCTTGCAGGTCCAGAACGAGCAGTACTTC
v_gene: TRBV6-6; abundance: NA; d_gene: TRBD2; j_gene: TRBJ2-3; CDR3aa: CASSLAGGVDTQYF; CDR3nt: TGTGCCAGCAGTTTAGCGGGAGGGGTAGATACGCAGTATTTT
v_gene: TRBV7-2; abundance: NA; d_gene: NA; j_gene: TRBJ2-7; CDR3aa: CASSRPPGATGEQYF; CDR3nt: TGTGCCAGCAGCAGACCGCCCGGGGCCACCGGGGAGCAGTACTTC
v_gene: TRBV28; abundance: NA; d_gene: TRBD1; j_gene: TRBJ1-4; CDR3aa: CASSFRQGGKLFF; CDR3nt: TGTGCCAGCAGTTTCAGACAGGGCGGAAAACTGTTTTTT
v_gene: TRBV5-1; abundance: NA; d_gene: TRBD1; j_gene: TRBJ1-2; CDR3aa: CASSLGQVHYGYTF; CDR3nt: TGCGCCAGCAGCTTAGGACAGGTTCACTATGGCTACACCTTC
v_gene: TRBV28; abundance: NA; d_gene: TRBD2; j_gene: TRBJ2-1; CDR3aa: CASSLRLAGYNEQFF; CDR3nt: TGTGCCAGCAGTTTGCGTCTAGCGGGTTACAATGAGCAGTTCTTC
v_gene: TRBV5-1; abundance: NA; d_gene: NA; j_gene: TRBJ2-7; CDR3aa: CASSFIVGLSYEQYF; CDR3nt: TGCGCCAGCAGCTTTATAGTCGGGCTGTCCTACGAGCAGTACTTC
v_gene: TRBV11-3; abundance: NA; d_gene: NA; j_gene: TRBJ2-1; CDR3aa: CASSLDQGTYNEQFF; CDR3nt: TGTGCCAGCAGCTTAGATCAGGGAACCTACAATGAGCAGTTCTTC
v_gene: TRBV4-2; abundance: NA; d_gene: TRBD1; j_gene: TRBJ2-7; CDR3aa: CASSLGHRGVYEQYF; CDR3nt: TGTGCCAGCAGCCTCGGTCACAGGGGAGTCTACGAGCAGTACTTC
v_gene: TRBV6-1; abundance: NA; d_gene: NA; j_gene: TRBJ2-1; CDR3aa: CASRGLLRFNDKQFF; CDR3nt: TGTGCCAGCAGAGGACTCCTTCGGTTCAACGACAAGCAGTTCTTC
v_gene: TRBV4-1; abundance: NA; d_gene: NA; j_gene: TRBJ1-5; CDR3aa: CASSQAGLGANSNQPQHF; CDR3nt: TGCGCCAGCAGCCAAGCGGGGTTGGGGGCTAATAGCAATCAGCCCCAGCATTTT
v_gene: TRBV6-6; abundance: NA; d_gene: NA; j_gene: TRBJ1-5; CDR3aa: CASSYDSNQPQHF; CDR3nt: TGTGCCAGCAGTTACGATAGCAATCAGCCCCAGCATTTT
v_gene: TRBV11-3; abundance: NA; d_gene: NA; j_gene: TRBJ2-1; CDR3aa: CASSLDLMKDEQFF; CDR3nt: TGTGCCAGCAGCTTAGATCTCATGAAGGATGAGCAGTTCTTC
v_gene: TRBV7-3; abundance: NA; d_gene: NA; j_gene: TRBJ2-5; CDR3aa: CASSRDGTGSQYF; CDR3nt: TGTGCCAGCAGCCGAGACGGAACCGGGTCCCAGTACTTC
v_gene: TRBV6-9; abundance: NA; d_gene: NA; j_gene: TRBJ1-1; CDR3aa: CANPGEPLRLNTEAFF; CDR3nt: TGTGCCAACCCAGGGGAACCTTTACGACTGAACACTGAAGCTTTCTTT
v_gene: TRBV10-1; abundance: NA; d_gene: NA; j_gene: TRBJ2-7; CDR3aa: CASSESEGYEQYF; CDR3nt: TGCGCCAGCAGTGAGTCGGAAGGCTACGAGCAGTACTTC
v_gene: TRBV5-1; abundance: NA; d_gene: NA; j_gene: TRBJ2-7; CDR3aa: CASSLRTNYEQYF; CDR3nt: TGCGCCAGCAGCCTCCGGACAAATTACGAGCAGTACTTC
v_gene: TRBV7-6; abundance: NA; d_gene: NA; j_gene: TRBJ2-2; CDR3aa: CASSRTNTGELFF; CDR3nt: TGTGCCAGCAGCCGTACGAACACCGGGGAGCTGTTTTTT
v_gene: TRBV7-2; abundance: once; d_gene: TRBD1; j_gene: TRBJ1-1; CDR3aa: CASSGQGAANTEAFF; CDR3nt: TGTGCCAGCAGCGGCCAGGGGGCTGCGAACACTGAAGCTTTCTTT
v_gene: TRBV6-6; abundance: NA; d_gene: TRBD1; j_gene: TRBJ2-5; CDR3aa: CASRKLRQGPETQYF; CDR3nt: TGTGCCAGCAGGAAACTCCGACAGGGCCCAGAGACCCAGTACTTC
v_gene: TRBV19; abundance: NA; d_gene: NA; j_gene: TRBJ1-1; CDR3aa: CASRTGQSRLPAFF; CDR3nt: TGTGCCAGTAGGACGGGTCAGAGCAGACTTCCAGCTTTCTTT
v_gene: TRBV11-2; abundance: NA; d_gene: NA; j_gene: TRBJ1-2; CDR3aa: CASSPRRAGQTIYGYTF; CDR3nt: TGTGCCAGCAGTCCACGGCGGGCAGGACAAACAATTTATGGCTACACCTTC
v_gene: TRBV9; abundance: once; d_gene: NA; j_gene: TRBJ2-7; CDR3aa: CASSPRTASYEQYF; CDR3nt: TGTGCCAGCAGCCCCCGGACAGCATCCTACGAGCAGTACTTC
v_gene: TRBV7-2; abundance: NA; d_gene: NA; j_gene: TRBJ2-5; CDR3aa: CASSLVGDLGSQYF; CDR3nt: TGTGCCAGCAGCTTAGTGGGCGACCTGGGGTCCCAGTACTTC